Following are 28 T cell receptor beta chains from one sample sequenced in a study of CD8 T cells in Susac syndrome (dated by TCRdb to the late 2010s). The receptor library was made with the immunoSEQ multiplex PCR assay. RNA was extracted using the RNeasy kit, and roughly 0.5 to 1 microgram was reverse transcribed with random hexamers. The public reads were reanalyzed by TCRdb: fastp trimming at Q25, MiXCR alignment, in-frame beta chains only. Rows are unified per CDR3 protein, each entry keeping the most common DNA and genes. The sample table shows roughly 200,000 distinct CDR3 sequences, and more than 90% are seen once. The ten most abundant clones make up about 0.093% of the sample. The sequenced sample was CD4+ T cells from PBMCs. All receptors derive from a human donor with multiple sclerosis.

V gene TRBV6-2 or TRBV6-3 combines with J gene TRBJ2-4; either TRBD1 or TRBD2 may fit D (5 bases each). The germline CDR1 and CDR2 sequences are MNHEY and SVGEGT. The CDR3 runs to 15 residues. Between the trimmed V and J ends, which lost 3 bases and 5 bases, there was a span of 14 bases. The CDR3 here is CASSYPERGENIQYF. CDR3 DNA: TGTGCCAGCAGTTATCCGGAGAGGGGCGAAAACATTCAGTACTTC.

The chain is built from TRBV5-1 and TRBJ1-2; 7 bases agree with TRBD1. J lost 6 bases, V lost 2 bases, and 4 bases had no gene match. From germline, CDR1 is SGHRS and CDR2 YFSETQ. The CDR3 loop spans 13 amino acids. CDR3 DNA: TGCGCCAGCAGCTTCATAGGGGGCGATGGCTACACCTTC. Protein product: CASSFIGGDGYTF.

The chain links TRBV30 to TRBJ2-1; TRBD2 matches at 7 bases. Germline V gene sequence: CDR1 GTSNPN, CDR2 SVGIG (reference sequence). The CDR3 is 14 residues long. J was trimmed by 6 bases and V by 4 bases; bases with no gene match: 9. CDR3 in DNA: TGTGCCTGGACCTGGGGGGGAACGCCCAATGAGCAGTTCTTC. Translation gives CAWTWGGTPNEQFF. Together with reference TRBV30 and TRBJ2-1, the CDR3 gives the full variable domain: SQTIHQWPATLVQPVGSPLSLECTVEGTSNPNLYWYRQAAGRGLQLLFYSVGIGQISSEVPQNLSASRPQDRQFILSSKKLLLSDSGFYLCAWTWGGTPNEQFFGPGTRLTVL.

The V gene is TRBV12-3 or TRBV12-4, the J gene TRBJ2-1, with 10 bases lining up with TRBD1. CDR3 length: 15 residues. Trimming took 5 bases from V and 5 from J; bases not matched to a gene: 6. CDR3 bases: TGTGCCAGCAGTCATTCCGGGACAGGGGACAATGAGCAGTTCTTC. Its translation: CASSHSGTGDNEQFF.

The J gene is TRBJ2-1, the V gene TRBV6-5; the D gene is possibly TRBD1 (6 bases). Trimming stripped 7 bases from V and 5 bases from J, with 18 bases between. The CDR3 is 15 amino acids. The V gene's germline CDR1 is MNHEY and CDR2 SVGAGI. The CDR3 is CASNGFGQGHNEQFF. For the CDR3, the DNA is TGTGCCAGCAATGGTTTTGGGCAGGGGCACAATGAGCAGTTCTTC.

The chain links TRBV30 to TRBJ1-3; D call uncertain. Germline loops: CDR1 GTSNPN, CDR2 SVGIG (reference sequence). The CDR3 is 13 amino acids. V was clipped by 1 base and J by 4 bases, with 8 bases between them. CDR3 coding DNA: TGTGCCTGGAGTGGCACGGGGGGAAACACCATATATTTT. Translation: CAWSGTGGNTIYF.

The CDR3 loop is CASSGVGTEVGQPQHF. The CDR3 DNA is TGTGCCAGCAGCGGCGTAGGGACCGAAGTTGGTCAGCCCCAGCATTTT. This sequence joins TRBV7-8 and TRBJ1-5, with D possibly being TRBD1 (5 bases). Germline assignment: CDR1 SGHVS and CDR2 FQNEAQ. The CDR3 is 16 amino acids. The ends were cut back, 5 bases at V and 6 bases at J, with 20 bases in the middle.

The V gene is TRBV6-6, the J gene TRBJ2-3; the D call may be TRBD1 or TRBD2 (5 bases each). The CDR3 sequence is 13 residues long. V lost 5 bases and J lost 6, with 12 bases in between. The germline V gene encodes CDR1 MNHNY and CDR2 SVGAGI (reference sequence). The CDR3 here is CASSAGTDDTQYF. The DNA of the CDR3 is TGTGCCAGCAGTGCCGGGACCGACGATACGCAGTATTTT.

CDR3 sequence: CATRKGEGQSQPQHF. CDR3 in DNA: TGTGCCACCAGGAAAGGGGAGGGTCAGAGTCAGCCCCAGCATTTT. V usage is TRBV15 and J usage is TRBJ1-5; TRBD1 is a possible D gene (5 bases). This CDR3 spans 15 amino acids. V was shortened by 6 bases and J by 6 bases, with 18 bases between the two germline ends. Germline values: CDR1 LNHNV, CDR2 YYDKDF (reference sequence).

Only one count was recorded for this clonotype. The rearrangement uses TRBV9 and TRBJ1-2; the match to TRBD1 covers 9 bases. The germline V gene encodes CDR1 SGDLS and CDR2 YYNGEE. V shed 2 bases and J 2 bases; nucleotides not matched to a gene: 4. The CDR3 spans 15 residues. CDR3 sequence (DNA): TGTGCCAGCAGCGTTTGGGACAGGGAAAACTATGGCTACACCTTC. It codes for CASSVWDRENYGYTF.

As to this clonotype: At one boundary the junction diverges from the germline segment, which might be a read error. V usage is TRBV7-9 and J usage is TRBJ2-3, with a tentative D call TRBD2 (6 bases). There are 17 residues in the CDR3. Per the germline V gene, CDR1 is SEHNR and CDR2 is FQNEAQ (reference sequence). CDR3 protein: CASSPTARAGYTDTRYF. Here the CDR3 DNA reads TGTGCCAGCAGCCCAACTGCTCGGGCGGGGTACACAGATACGCGGTATTTT.

The chain is built from TRBV6-1 and TRBJ2-7, with 7 bases identical to TRBD1. Trimming took 6 bases from V and 1 from J; bases not matched to a gene: 9. The V gene's germline CDR1 is MNHNS and CDR2 SASEGT. The CDR3 totals 15 residues. The CDR3 nucleotides read TGTGCCAGCAGAATAGACAGGGCGGTTTCCTACGAGCAGTACTTC. Encoded protein: CASRIDRAVSYEQYF.

V usage is TRBV30 and J usage is TRBJ1-2; 7 bases align to TRBD1. The J segment lost 7 bases and the V segment lost 0 bases, leaving 8 bases of the junction unmatched. The germline V gene has CDR1 GTSNPN and CDR2 SVGIG (reference sequence). There are 14 residues in the CDR3. The CDR3 DNA sequence: TGTGCCTGGAGTGTAAGCGACAGGGTTGGTGGCTACACCTTC. It specifies CAWSVSDRVGGYTF.

The chain has TRBV30 and TRBJ2-3, with 7 bases identical to TRBD1. The length of the CDR3 is 17 residues. J lost 0 bases, V lost 0 bases, and 9 bases had no gene match. From germline, CDR1 is GTSNPN and CDR2 SVGIG (reference sequence). The CDR3 sequence is CAWSVSWTGPSTDTQYF. DNA of the CDR3: TGTGCCTGGAGTGTCTCTTGGACAGGCCCAAGCACAGATACGCAGTATTTT. Combining the CDR3 with reference TRBV30 and TRBJ2-3 gives the whole variable domain SQTIHQWPATLVQPVGSPLSLECTVEGTSNPNLYWYRQAAGRGLQLLFYSVGIGQISSEVPQNLSASRPQDRQFILSSKKLLLSDSGFYLCAWSVSWTGPSTDTQYFGPGTRLTVL.

The chain joins TRBV27 to TRBJ1-5; weak D call: TRBD1 (5 bases). V lost 5 bases to trimming and J lost 3 bases, with 17 bases between them. CDR1 is MNHEY, CDR2 SMNVEV, per germline (reference sequence). This CDR3 is built from 16 residues. The CDR3 DNA sequence: TGTGCCAGCAGTCCATGGGGAGGGGTCTACAATCAGCCCCAGCATTTT. Translated: CASSPWGGVYNQPQHF.

V usage is TRBV2 and J usage is TRBJ1-2; no clear D gene. This CDR3 contains 11 residues. The V end lost 8 bases, the J end lost 5 bases, and 9 bases lay between the germline ends. Germline V gene sequence: CDR1 SNHLY, CDR2 FYNNEI. The CDR3 loop reads CASAPEYGYTF. CDR3 in DNA: TGTGCCAGCGCCCCTGAGTATGGCTACACCTTC.

The chain employs TRBV3-1 and TRBJ2-7; D unclear. Germline CDR1 and CDR2: LGHDT and YNNKEL (reference sequence). V lost 2 bases and J lost 5, with 4 bases in between. This CDR3 is 11 amino acids long. The CDR3 coding sequence is TGTGCCAGCAGCCAATCCCACGAGCAGTACTTC. Encoded protein: CASSQSHEQYF.

The rearrangement joins TRBV20-1 to TRBJ2-1; D uncertain. Germline-derived CDR1 and CDR2 are DFQATT and SNEGSKA (reference sequence). Trimming left V 2 bases short and J 10 bases short, with 12 bases between. The CDR3 totals 12 residues. CDR3 sequence: CSARPSWLEQFF. DNA for the CDR3: TGCAGTGCTAGACCTTCGTGGCTAGAGCAGTTCTTC.

This clonotype came up once. This chain links TRBV9 with TRBJ1-1, with D possibly TRBD1 on 5 matching bases. Germline V CDR1 and CDR2: SGDLS, YYNGEE. V shed 4 bases and J shed 0 bases, with 13 bases lying between them. CDR3 length: 15 amino acids. The CDR3 DNA reads as TGTGCCAGCAGCCGGGACCGGGGGGTGAACACTGAAGCTTTCTTT. Its translation: CASSRDRGVNTEAFF.

The chain combines TRBV29-1 with TRBJ1-1; unclear D gene. The CDR3 has 13 amino acids. With 2 bases removed from V and 4 bases from J, the gap between germline ends came to 11 bases. Germline CDR1 SQVTM, CDR2 ANQGSEA. The CDR3 loop reads CSVEKDLRTEAFF. The CDR3 coding sequence is TGCAGCGTTGAAAAAGATCTTCGCACTGAAGCTTTCTTT.

The rearrangement links TRBV6-5 to TRBJ1-1; weak D call: TRBD1 (6 bases). Germline V gene data show CDR1 as MNHEY and CDR2 as SVGAGI. The length of the CDR3 is 13 residues. The V gene lost 9 bases and the J gene lost 0 bases, with 11 bases spanning the gap. Here the CDR3 reads CASQGWMNTEAFF. The CDR3 nucleotides read TGTGCCAGTCAGGGGTGGATGAACACTGAAGCTTTCTTT.

The chain couples TRBV19 to TRBJ2-5; no clear D. The CDR3 has 14 amino acids. The V end lost 6 bases, the J end lost 5 bases, and 16 bases lay between the germline ends. Per germline, CDR1 LNHDA and CDR2 SQIVND (reference sequence). The CDR3 spells CASSVSPTRETQYF. In nucleotides, the CDR3 is TGTGCCAGTAGCGTGTCCCCGACCCGCGAGACCCAGTACTTC.

The chain recombines TRBV5-1 with TRBJ2-7; perhaps TRBD2 as D (6 bases). The CDR3 contains 15 residues. Germline loops: CDR1 SGHRS, CDR2 YFSETQ. The V and J ends lost 1 base and 4 bases respectively, with 15 bases between them. The CDR3 loop is CASSLSTGGEYEQYF. DNA of the CDR3: TGCGCCAGCAGCTTGAGTACAGGCGGGGAATACGAGCAGTACTTC. The entire variable domain, with the rest obtained from reference TRBV5-1 and TRBJ2-7, is as follows: KAGVTQTPRYLIKTRGQQVTLSCSPISGHRSVSWYQQTPGQGLQFLFEYFSETQRNKGNFPGRFSGRQFSNSRSEMNVSTLELGDSALYLCASSLSTGGEYEQYFGPGTRLTVT.

The chain couples TRBV4-3 to TRBJ2-7; D is ambiguous. This CDR3 has 16 amino acids. CDR1 LGHNA and CDR2 YSLEER come from the germline V gene. V lost 1 base, J lost 1 base, and 14 bases lay in between. CDR3 nucleotides: TGCGCCAGCAGCCAAGGCTCCTACTCCCAGTCCTACGAGCAGTACTTC. Its translation: CASSQGSYSQSYEQYF.

This chain links TRBV19 with TRBJ2-6, with unresolved D. This CDR3 spans 17 amino acids. Between the trimmed V and J ends, which lost 3 bases and 0 bases, there was a span of 12 bases. Germline V gene data show CDR1 as LNHDA and CDR2 as SQIVND (reference sequence). The CDR3 here is CASSISAVLSGANVLTF. The CDR3, as DNA: TGTGCCAGTAGTATCTCTGCCGTCCTCTCTGGGGCCAACGTCCTGACTTTC. Filled out from reference TRBV19 and TRBJ2-6, the complete variable domain reads DGGITQSPKYLFRKEGQNVTLSCEQNLNHDAMYWYRQDPGQGLRLIYYSQIVNDFQKGDIAEGYSVSREKKESFPLTVTSAQKNPTAFYLCASSISAVLSGANVLTFGAGSRLTVL.

The chain is built from TRBV7-2 and TRBJ1-5, with D perhaps TRBD1 (6 bases). From germline, CDR1 is SGHTA and CDR2 FQGNSA. This CDR3 region has 14 residues. V was clipped by 1 base and J by 5 bases, with 9 bases between them. CDR3 bases: TGTGCCAGCAGCTTAGTTGGGGGCGATCAGCCCCAGCATTTT. Its translation is CASSLVGGDQPQHF.

V usage is TRBV9 and J usage is TRBJ2-7, with 12 bases lining up with TRBD2. The trim removed 0 bases at V and 6 bases at J, leaving 7 bases unmatched. The CDR3 has 16 residues. Germline assignment: CDR1 SGDLS and CDR2 YYNGEE. The CDR3 region has the DNA TGTGCCAGCAGCGTAGGTGCTAGCGGGGGGGCGGGCGAGCAGTACTTC. The encoded protein is CASSVGASGGAGEQYF.

The J gene is TRBJ2-4, the V gene TRBV7-9; 8 bases line up with TRBD2. From germline, CDR1 is SEHNR and CDR2 FQNEAQ (reference sequence). Trimming removed 2 bases from V and 8 bases from J; junction bases left unmatched: 2. This CDR3 has 13 amino acids. The CDR3, as DNA: TGTGCCAGCAGCTTACAAGCGGGGGACATTCAGTACTTC. This gives the protein CASSLQAGDIQYF. Filled out from reference TRBV7-9 and TRBJ2-4, the complete variable domain reads DTGVSQNPRHKITKRGQNVTFRCDPISEHNRLYWYRQTLGQGPEFLTYFQNEAQLEKSRLLSDRFSAERPKGSFSTLEIQRTEQGDSAMYLCASSLQAGDIQYFGAGTRLSVL.